This TCR beta chain originates from a study of regulatory T cells in long-lasting Graves disease. Study-wide results and caveats: Persistent disease exhibited a predilection for TRBV28, TRBJ1-2 and TRBJ2-5.

This clonotype was recorded many times. Its antigen is still unknown. iRepertoire HTBI primers and Arm-PCR of CDR3 regions built TCR beta libraries. TCRdb fed the multiplex PCR reads into MiXCR, producing one record per CDR3 protein. The sample lists under 350,000 distinct CDR3 sequences; approximately 20% were seen once. This CDR3 spans 15 amino acids. Losses at the gene ends were 2 bases for V and 1 base for J; bases not matched to a gene: 0. Germline V CDR1 and CDR2: MNHEY, SVGAGI. The time point denotes: persistent/refractory GD, antithyroid drugs over 5 years with positive TRAb. PBMC-extracted RNA yielded the TCR library.

The receptor comes from a female donor with Graves disease. The chain carries TRBV6-5 and TRBJ2-5; 11 bases are shared with TRBD2. Sequenced material: peripheral blood mononuclear cells (PBMCs), taken when the disease was refractory, from a patient treated with antithyroid drugs. The CDR3 reads CASSYGTSGQETQYF. CDR3 bases: TGTGCCAGCAGTTACGGGACTAGCGGCCAAGAGACCCAGTACTTC.